This entry lists 7 T cell receptor beta chains sequenced from one sample in a study of OX40 agonist ivuxolimab in advanced cancers. Libraries were prepared by immunoSEQ multiplex PCR; TCRdb keeps only in-frame clonotypes and omits some of them. The sample has tens of thousands of clones, approximately 79% seen once. Sample: CD4+ or CD8+ T cells sorted from blood, taken in a trial of the OX40 agonist ivuxolimab. All receptors come from an adult with an advanced solid tumor such as melanoma, head and neck, liver or kidney cancer.

In this sample, this clone turned up a few times. The chain combines TRBV2 with TRBJ2-3, with 9 bases aligning to TRBD1. CDR1 is SNHLY, CDR2 FYNNEI, per germline. V shed 5 bases, J shed 4 bases, and the junction held 7 bases outside the gene matches. This CDR3 has 15 amino acids. The CDR3 is CASSPGTGRSDTQYF. The CDR3 DNA is TGTGCCAGCAGTCCCGGGACAGGGAGGTCAGATACGCAGTATTTT.

The chain employs TRBV14 and TRBJ1-2; tentatively, D is TRBD1 (5 bases). The V end lost 4 bases, the J end lost 8 bases, and 17 bases lay between the germline ends. The CDR3 is 14 amino acids. The germline CDR1 and CDR2 sequences are SGHDN and FVKESK. The CDR3 DNA reads as TGTGCCAGCAGCCCCCCAGGGAGACCATTCGGCTACACCTTC. Protein sequence: CASSPPGRPFGYTF.

The chain uses TRBV18 and TRBJ1-3; D remains ambiguous. V was trimmed by 1 base and J by 0 bases, leaving 13 bases between them. The CDR3 extends over 17 amino acids. Germline assignment: CDR1 KGHSH and CDR2 LQKENI. CDR3 coding DNA: TGTGCCAGCTCACCACTGGACTTGGGAAACTCTGGAAACACCATATATTTT. Protein product: CASSPLDLGNSGNTIYF.

CDR3 bases: TGTGCCAGCTCCCTTGGTGGACACACTGAAGCTTTCTTT. Translated: CASSLGGHTEAFF. The rearrangement links TRBV18 to TRBJ1-1; D gene ambiguous. Trimming left V 6 bases short and J 3 bases short, with 11 bases between. The germline CDR1 and CDR2 sequences are KGHSH and LQKENI. The CDR3 runs to 13 residues.

The gene calls are TRBV4-2 and TRBJ1-5; D gene ambiguous. This CDR3 is 12 amino acids long. The V gene's germline CDR1 is LGHNA and CDR2 YNFKEQ. V was cut by 4 bases and J by 7 bases, with 8 bases left in between. The CDR3 sequence: CASSPVGQPQHF. CDR3 DNA: TGTGCCAGCAGCCCGGTCGGCCAGCCCCAGCATTTT.

This chain links TRBV21-1 with TRBJ1-5. TRBV21-1 is a pseudogene segment. The CDR3 totals 12 residues. CDR3 sequence reads: CASSGSNQPQHF. The CDR3 bases are TGTGCCAGCTCGGGGTCTAATCAGCCCCAGCATTTT.

The rearrangement joins TRBV18 to TRBJ1-3; the D gene is possibly TRBD1 (5 bases). There are 17 residues in the CDR3. V was cut by 2 bases and J by 0 bases, with 14 bases left in between. Germline V lookup: CDR1 KGHSH, CDR2 LQKENI. The CDR3 sequence: CASSPDGGLVSGNTIYF. For the CDR3, the DNA is TGTGCCAGCTCACCAGACGGGGGACTCGTCTCTGGAAACACCATATATTTT.